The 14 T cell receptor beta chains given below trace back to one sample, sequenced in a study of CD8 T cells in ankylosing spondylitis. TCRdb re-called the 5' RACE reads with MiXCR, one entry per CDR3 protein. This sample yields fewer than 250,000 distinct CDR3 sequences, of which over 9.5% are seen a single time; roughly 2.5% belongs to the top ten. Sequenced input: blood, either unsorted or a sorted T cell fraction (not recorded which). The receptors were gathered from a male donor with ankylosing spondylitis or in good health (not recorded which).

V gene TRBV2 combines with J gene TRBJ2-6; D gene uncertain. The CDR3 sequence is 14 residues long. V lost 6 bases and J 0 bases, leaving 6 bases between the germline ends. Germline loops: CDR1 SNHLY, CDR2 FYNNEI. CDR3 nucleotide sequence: TGTGCCAGCAGAAGTTACTCTGGGGCCAACGTCCTGACTTTC. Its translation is CASRSYSGANVLTF.

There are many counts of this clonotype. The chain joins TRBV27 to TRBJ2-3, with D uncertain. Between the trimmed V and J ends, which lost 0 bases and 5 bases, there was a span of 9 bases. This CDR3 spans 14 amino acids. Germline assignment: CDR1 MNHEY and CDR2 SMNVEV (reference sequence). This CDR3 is CASSLSDSGDTQYF. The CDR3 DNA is TGTGCCAGCAGTTTATCCGACTCTGGAGATACGCAGTATTTT.

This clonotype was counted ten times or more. Written as DNA, the CDR3 is TGTGCCAGCAGTTCAGGGGTGGGGTTTCGGGAAATGAACACTGAAGCTTTCTTT. This codes for CASSSGVGFREMNTEAFF. The J gene is TRBJ1-1, the V gene TRBV7-8, with D maybe TRBD1 (6 bases). The V gene's germline CDR1 is SGHVS and CDR2 FQNEAQ. V lost 6 bases, J lost 0 bases, and 23 bases lay in between. The CDR3 extends over 18 amino acids.

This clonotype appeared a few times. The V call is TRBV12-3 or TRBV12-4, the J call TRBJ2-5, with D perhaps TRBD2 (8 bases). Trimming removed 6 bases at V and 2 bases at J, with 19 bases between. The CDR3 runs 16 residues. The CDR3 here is CASSSSGRGLQETQYF. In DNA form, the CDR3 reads TGTGCCAGCAGCTCCTCCGGGAGGGGGCTACAAGAGACCCAGTACTTC.

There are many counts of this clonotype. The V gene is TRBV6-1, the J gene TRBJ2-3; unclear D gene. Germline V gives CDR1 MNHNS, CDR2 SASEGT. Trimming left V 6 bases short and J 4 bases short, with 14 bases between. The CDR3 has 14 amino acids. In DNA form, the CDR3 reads TGTGCCAGCAGCCCCGGGTCTACTGCAGATACGCAGTATTTT. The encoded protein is CASSPGSTADTQYF.

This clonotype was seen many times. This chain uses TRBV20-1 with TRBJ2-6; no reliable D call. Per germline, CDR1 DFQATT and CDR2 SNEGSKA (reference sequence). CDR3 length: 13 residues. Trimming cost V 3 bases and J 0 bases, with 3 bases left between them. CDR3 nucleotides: TGCAGTGCTAGGAGCTCTGGGGCCAACGTCCTGACTTTC. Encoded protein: CSARSSGANVLTF.

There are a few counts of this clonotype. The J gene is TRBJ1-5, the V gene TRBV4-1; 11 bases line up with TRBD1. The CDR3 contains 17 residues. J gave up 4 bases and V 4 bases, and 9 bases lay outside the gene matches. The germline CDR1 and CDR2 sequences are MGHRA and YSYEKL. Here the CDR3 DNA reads TGCGCCAGCAGCCCTGTGGACAGGGGGCGAAGGAATCAGCCCCAGCATTTT. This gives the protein CASSPVDRGRRNQPQHF.

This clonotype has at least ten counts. Here the CDR3 DNA reads TGCGCCAGCAGCTTCTCCCGGGGCAGAGATACGCAGTATTTT. Translation: CASSFSRGRDTQYF. V gene TRBV5-1 combines with J gene TRBJ2-3; the D gene could be TRBD1 or TRBD2 (5 bases each). Germline V gene sequence: CDR1 SGHRS, CDR2 YFSETQ. The CDR3 is 14 amino acids. The ends were cut back, 2 bases at V and 5 bases at J, with 12 bases in the middle.

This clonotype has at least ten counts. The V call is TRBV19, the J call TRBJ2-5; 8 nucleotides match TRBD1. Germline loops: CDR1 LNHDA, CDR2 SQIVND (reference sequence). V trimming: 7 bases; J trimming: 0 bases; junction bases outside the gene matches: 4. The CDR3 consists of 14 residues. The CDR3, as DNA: TGTGCCAGTAAGACACAGGGGGACCAAGAGACCCAGTACTTC. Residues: CASKTQGDQETQYF.

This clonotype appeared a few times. CDR3 sequence reads: CASSLAGNDEQYF. The CDR3 DNA sequence: TGTGCCAGCAGCTTAGCAGGGAATGACGAGCAGTACTTC. The J gene is TRBJ2-7, the V gene TRBV7-9; D unclear. V shed 0 bases and J shed 5 bases, with 8 bases lying between them. This CDR3 has 13 residues. CDR1 SEHNR and CDR2 FQNEAQ come from the germline V gene (reference sequence). The full variable domain, completed using reference TRBV7-9 and TRBJ2-7, is DTGVSQNPRHKITKRGQNVTFRCDPISEHNRLYWYRQTLGQGPEFLTYFQNEAQLEKSRLLSDRFSAERPKGSFSTLEIQRTEQGDSAMYLCASSLAGNDEQYFGPGTRLTVT.

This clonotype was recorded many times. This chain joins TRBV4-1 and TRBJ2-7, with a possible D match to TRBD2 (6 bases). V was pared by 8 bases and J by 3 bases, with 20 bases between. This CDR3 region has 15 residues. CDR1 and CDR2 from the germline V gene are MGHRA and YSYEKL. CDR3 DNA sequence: TGCGCCAGCTCCGCCGGGGGTCATCCTCTCTACGAGCAGTACTTC. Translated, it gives CASSAGGHPLYEQYF.

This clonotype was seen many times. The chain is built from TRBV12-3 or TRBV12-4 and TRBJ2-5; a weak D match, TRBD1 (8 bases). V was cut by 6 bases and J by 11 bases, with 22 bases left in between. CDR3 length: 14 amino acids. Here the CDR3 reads CASSGGTGPPEQYF. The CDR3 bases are TGTGCCAGCAGCGGGGGGACAGGCCCGCCGGAGCAGTACTTC.

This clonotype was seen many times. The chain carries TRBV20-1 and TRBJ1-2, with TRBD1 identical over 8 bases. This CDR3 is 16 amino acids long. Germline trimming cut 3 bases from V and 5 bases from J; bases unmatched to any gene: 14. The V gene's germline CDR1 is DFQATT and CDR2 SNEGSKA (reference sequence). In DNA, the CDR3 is TGCAGTGCTAGTCCGAAAGGACAGGGTGGGGAGTATGGCTACACCTTC. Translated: CSASPKGQGGEYGYTF.

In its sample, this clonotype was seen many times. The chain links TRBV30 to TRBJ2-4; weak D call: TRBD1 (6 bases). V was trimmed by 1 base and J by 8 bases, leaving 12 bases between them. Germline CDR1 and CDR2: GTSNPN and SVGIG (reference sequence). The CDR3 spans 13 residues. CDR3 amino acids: CAWSGGRGDIQYF. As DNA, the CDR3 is TGTGCCTGGAGTGGGGGGCGAGGGGACATTCAGTACTTC.